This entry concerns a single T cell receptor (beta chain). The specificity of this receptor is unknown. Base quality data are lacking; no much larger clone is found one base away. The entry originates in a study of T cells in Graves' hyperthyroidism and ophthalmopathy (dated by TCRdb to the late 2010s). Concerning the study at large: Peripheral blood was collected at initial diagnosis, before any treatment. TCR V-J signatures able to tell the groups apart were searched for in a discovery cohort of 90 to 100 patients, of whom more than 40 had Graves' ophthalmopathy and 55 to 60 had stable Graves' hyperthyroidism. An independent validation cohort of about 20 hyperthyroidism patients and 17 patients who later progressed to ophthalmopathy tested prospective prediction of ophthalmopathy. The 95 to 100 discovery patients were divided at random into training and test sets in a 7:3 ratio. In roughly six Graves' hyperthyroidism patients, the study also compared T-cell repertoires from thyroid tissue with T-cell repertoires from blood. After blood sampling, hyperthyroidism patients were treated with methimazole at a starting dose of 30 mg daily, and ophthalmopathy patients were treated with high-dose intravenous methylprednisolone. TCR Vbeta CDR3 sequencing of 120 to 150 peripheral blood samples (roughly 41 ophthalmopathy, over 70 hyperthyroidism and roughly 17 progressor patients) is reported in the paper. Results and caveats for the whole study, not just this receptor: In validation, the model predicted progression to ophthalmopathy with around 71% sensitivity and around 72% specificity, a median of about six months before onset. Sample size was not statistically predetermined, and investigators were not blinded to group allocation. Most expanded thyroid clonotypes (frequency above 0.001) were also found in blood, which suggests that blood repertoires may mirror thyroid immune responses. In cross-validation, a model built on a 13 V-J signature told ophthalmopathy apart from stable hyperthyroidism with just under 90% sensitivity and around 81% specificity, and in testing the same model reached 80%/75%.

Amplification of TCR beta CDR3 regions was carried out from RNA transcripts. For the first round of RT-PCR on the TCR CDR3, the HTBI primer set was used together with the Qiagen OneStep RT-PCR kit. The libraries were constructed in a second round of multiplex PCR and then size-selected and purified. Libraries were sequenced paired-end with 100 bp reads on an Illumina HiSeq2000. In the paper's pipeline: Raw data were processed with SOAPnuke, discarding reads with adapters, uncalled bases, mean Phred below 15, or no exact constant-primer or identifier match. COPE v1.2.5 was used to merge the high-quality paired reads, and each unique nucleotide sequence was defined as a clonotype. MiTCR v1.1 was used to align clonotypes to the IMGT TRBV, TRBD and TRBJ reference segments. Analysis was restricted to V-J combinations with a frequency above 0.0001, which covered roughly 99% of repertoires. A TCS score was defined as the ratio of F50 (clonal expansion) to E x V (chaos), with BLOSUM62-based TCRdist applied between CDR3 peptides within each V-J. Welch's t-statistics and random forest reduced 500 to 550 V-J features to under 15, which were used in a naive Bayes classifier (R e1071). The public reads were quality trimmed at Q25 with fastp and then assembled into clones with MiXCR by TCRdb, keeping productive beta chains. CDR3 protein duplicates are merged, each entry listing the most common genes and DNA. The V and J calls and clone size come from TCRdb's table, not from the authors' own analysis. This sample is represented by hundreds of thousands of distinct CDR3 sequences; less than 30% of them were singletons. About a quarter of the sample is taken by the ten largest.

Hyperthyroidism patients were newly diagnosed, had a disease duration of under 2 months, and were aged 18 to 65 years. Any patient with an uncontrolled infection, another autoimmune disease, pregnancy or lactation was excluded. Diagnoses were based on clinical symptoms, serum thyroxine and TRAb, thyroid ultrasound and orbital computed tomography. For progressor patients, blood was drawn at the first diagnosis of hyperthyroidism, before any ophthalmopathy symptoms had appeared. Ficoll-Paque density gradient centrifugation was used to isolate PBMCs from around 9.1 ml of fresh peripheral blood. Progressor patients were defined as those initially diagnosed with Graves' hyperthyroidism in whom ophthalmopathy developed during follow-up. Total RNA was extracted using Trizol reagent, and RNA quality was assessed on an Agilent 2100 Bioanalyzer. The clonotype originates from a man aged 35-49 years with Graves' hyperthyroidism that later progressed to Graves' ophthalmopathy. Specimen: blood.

Read as DNA, the sequence is TGCAGCGTCTCAGACAGGGGTCACGAGCAGTACTTC. It specifies CSVSDRGHEQYF. The chain uses TRBV29-1 and TRBJ2-7, with 8 bases matching TRBD1. Spanning cysteine to phenylalanine, the CDR3 consists of 12 amino acids. The CDR3 DNA has 36 bases and is translated from base 1. CDR1 and CDR2 (SQVTM, ANQGSEA) derive from the germline V gene. The germline V and J ends show losses of 6 bases and 5 bases respectively, and no gene match explains 6 bases of the junction.